This record looks at one T cell receptor (beta chain) sequence and its context. This sample is drawn from a study of blood T cell repertoires in COVID-19. Study overall: Specimens from acute and convalescent COVID-19 originated in the United States, Italy and Spain.

The assay was immunoSEQ multiplex PCR, and TCRdb's table has in-frame clones only and misses some. The sample comprises some 200,000 clones, around four fifths of which are singletons, and about 14% rests with the top ten. Germline CDR1 reads LGHDT; CDR2 reads YNNKEL (reference sequence). V lost 3 bases, J lost 6 bases, and 6 bases lay in between. This CDR3 has 12 residues. The sequence came from a woman aged 70-85 years with COVID-19, enrolled during active disease. The chain is built from TRBV3-1 (or the pseudogene TRBV3-2) and TRBJ2-4; D remains ambiguous. Specimen: peripheral blood. CDR3 in DNA: TGTGCCAGCAGCCAGCCGGGAAACATTCAGTACTTC. Amino acids: CASSQPGNIQYF.